This T cell receptor (beta chain) was identified during a study of vaccination and CD4 T cells after COVID-19. At the level of the study: The makeup of the convalescents was six males and four females, two of them Hispanic.

This clonotype was observed a few times. The antigen is not known. Oncomine TCR Beta short-read sequencing was applied to DNA from cultured CD4+ T cells. TCRdb used MiXCR to reprocess the PCR reads, holding one entry per CDR3 protein. Here the sample spans 7,000 to 9,000 distinct CDR3 sequences, under 65% being singletons. Treatment given: approximately 9-day PBMC culture with coronavirus spike peptide pools or control peptides (ViraFEST assay). TCRs were sequenced by ViraFEST after antigen-specific T cells had been expanded with peptide pools. Every well contained approximately 2 million PBMCs, which were grown with around 10 IU/ml IL-2 and 10 ug/ml peptide pools. Sequences were obtained from CD4+ T cells from blood, cultured in vitro. The receptor's source is a human donor who had recovered from COVID-19.

CDR3 sequence (DNA): TGTGCCAGCAGCTTTGTACCGGGGGGAGATGGCTACACCTTC. Amino acids: CASSFVPGGDGYTF. The chain employs TRBV7-2 and TRBJ1-2; D perhaps matches TRBD1 (5 bases). The CDR3 has 14 residues. V lost 3 bases and J lost 6, with 14 bases in between. From germline, CDR1 is SGHTA and CDR2 FQGNSA.